One and the same sample provided the 19 T cell receptor beta chains below, sequenced in a study of beta chain features in type 1 diabetes. The whole isolated RNA underwent reverse transcription, so sequencing captured expressed TCRB transcripts. The protocol was immunoSEQ multiplex PCR, while the TCRdb copy is restricted to in-frame clones and leaves out a portion. The repertoire holds about 710,000 clones, more than 12% seen once, with approximately 0.042% in the top ten. The antigens for these receptors are not known. Notes on the study in general: The study found moderately but significantly shorter TCRB CDR3s in all four CD4+ subsets of Type 1 diabetes patients.

The sequencing input was naive CD4+ T cells from blood. Source of these receptors: a man aged 18 to 35 with type 1 diabetes.

Turning to this clone: Other DNA sequences in the same sample also yield this CDR3. The gene calls are TRBV30 and TRBJ1-5; D unclear. Germline V CDR1 and CDR2: GTSNPN, SVGIG (reference sequence). V was cut by 0 bases and J by 1 base, with 4 bases left in between. The CDR3 has 13 amino acids. The CDR3 here is CAWSVRSNQPQHF. The CDR3 nucleotides are TGTGCCTGGAGTGTACGGAGCAATCAGCCCCAGCATTTT.

The V call is TRBV25-1, the J call TRBJ2-2, with 11 bases that match TRBD1. The junction had 6 bases not matched to a gene; V was cut back by 5 bases and J by 4 bases. Looked up from germline, CDR1 is MGHDK and CDR2 is SYGVNS. The CDR3 has 16 residues. CDR3 sequence reads: CASSPGQGVGTGELFF. The CDR3 nucleotides are TGTGCCAGCAGTCCGGGACAGGGGGTAGGCACCGGGGAGCTGTTTTTT.

The rearrangement uses TRBV13 and TRBJ1-2, with a possible D match to TRBD1 (5 bases). With 2 bases removed from V and 6 bases from J, the gap between germline ends came to 16 bases. The CDR3 runs to 15 residues. The germline gives CDR1 PRHDT, CDR2 FYEKMQ (reference sequence). CDR3 amino acids: CASSLKLKGRNGYTF. Written as DNA, the CDR3 is TGTGCCAGCAGCTTAAAATTGAAGGGGAGGAATGGCTACACCTTC. Complete variable domain (other parts from reference TRBV13 and TRBJ1-2): AAGVIQSPRHLIKEKRETATLKCYPIPRHDTVYWYQQGPGQDPQFLISFYEKMQSDKGSIPDRFSAQQFSDYHSELNMSSLELGDSALYFCASSLKLKGRNGYTFGSGTRLTVV.

V and J are TRBV2 and TRBJ2-1; possibly TRBD1 for D (6 bases). The germline gives CDR1 SNHLY, CDR2 FYNNEI. The CDR3 is 15 residues long. The V end lost 6 bases, the J end lost 4 bases, and 16 bases lay between the germline ends. CDR3 nucleotides: TGTGCCAGCAGAGAAACCGGGACAATTTACAATGAGCAGTTCTTC. Translation: CASRETGTIYNEQFF.

In this sample, this clone turned up a few times. The CDR3 sequence: CASSLVGGSGGEQFF. CDR3 sequence (DNA): TGTGCCAGCAGCTTAGTGGGCGGGAGCGGTGGTGAGCAGTTCTTC. This sequence joins TRBV7-8 and TRBJ2-1; 7 bases map to TRBD2. The germline V gene encodes CDR1 SGHVS and CDR2 FQNEAQ. The CDR3 consists of 15 residues. V gave up 1 base and J gave up 9 bases; unmatched junction bases: 9.

The table lists this clone with a few counts. The chain recombines TRBV27 with TRBJ2-4; TRBD1 matches 8 bases. The germline CDR1 and CDR2 sequences are MNHEY and SMNVEV (reference sequence). This CDR3 has 16 residues. The V and J ends lost 5 bases and 3 bases, in that order; junction bases with no gene match: 9. Here the CDR3 DNA reads TGTGCCAGCAGTGCCGGGACAGGTCTGGGCAAAAACATTCAGTACTTC. Amino acid sequence: CASSAGTGLGKNIQYF.

CDR3 bases: TGCGCCAGCAGCCAAGAGACGGACAATGAGCAGTTCTTC. It encodes CASSQETDNEQFF. The chain combines TRBV4-3 with TRBJ2-1; D call uncertain. Germline lookup yields CDR1 LGHNA and CDR2 YSLEER. Trimming cost V 0 bases and J 5 bases, with 5 bases left between them. The CDR3 covers 13 residues.

This chain connects TRBV7-2 to TRBJ2-7; 7 positions agree with TRBD1. This CDR3 region has 16 residues. J was trimmed by 3 bases and V by 2 bases; bases with no gene match: 10. Germline CDR1 SGHTA, CDR2 FQGNSA. The CDR3 region is CASSLRAGTESYEQYF. For the CDR3, the DNA is TGTGCCAGCAGCTTAAGGGCCGGGACAGAAAGCTACGAGCAGTACTTC.

This clone was seen a few times. J is TRBJ1-5 and V is TRBV2, with no clear D. V was cut by 2 bases and J by 2 bases, with 7 bases left in between. The CDR3 spans 14 residues. CDR1 is SNHLY, CDR2 FYNNEI, per germline. The CDR3 protein is CASSEQLGNQPQHF. For the CDR3, the DNA is TGTGCCAGCAGTGAACAATTGGGCAATCAGCCCCAGCATTTT. The full variable domain, rest sourced from reference TRBV2 and TRBJ1-5, is EPEVTQTPSHQVTQMGQEVILRCVPISNHLYFYWYRQILGQKVEFLVSFYNNEISEKSEIFDDQFSVERPDGSNFTLKIRSTKLEDSAMYFCASSEQLGNQPQHFGDGTRLSIL.

There are a few counts of this clone. J is TRBJ2-3 and V is TRBV28; tentatively, D is TRBD2 (6 bases). The CDR3 consists of 14 residues. V dropped 7 bases and J dropped 2 bases, with 13 bases sitting between them. Germline V gene sequence: CDR1 MDHEN, CDR2 SYDVKM. The CDR3 DNA reads as TGTGCCAGCATATTTGGAGGGCTCACAGATACGCAGTATTTT. This encodes CASIFGGLTDTQYF.

The chain is built from TRBV4-1 and TRBJ2-5; D uncertain. V lost 3 bases to trimming and J lost 7 bases, with 9 bases between them. Germline V lookup: CDR1 MGHRA, CDR2 YSYEKL. The CDR3 contains 12 residues. The CDR3 loop reads CASSQHSATQYF. The CDR3 coding sequence is TGCGCCAGCAGCCAGCACTCCGCGACCCAGTACTTC.

This clone was seen a handful of times. The chain has TRBV4-2 and TRBJ2-1; 7 bases are a match to TRBD1. This CDR3 contains 20 residues. Germline-derived CDR1 and CDR2 are LGHNA and YNFKEQ. Trimming at V came to 3 bases and at J to 0 bases, leaving 17 bases not matched to a gene. The CDR3 region has the DNA TGTGCCAGCAGCCACGGTCAACTGGACAGGCTACAAAGCTCCTACAATGAGCAGTTCTTC. Residues: CASSHGQLDRLQSSYNEQFF.

CDR3: CASSDFDGYTF. The CDR3 DNA sequence: TGTGCCAGCAGTGATTTTGACGGCTACACCTTC. This sequence joins TRBV25-1 and TRBJ1-2, with D unresolved. Germline CDR1 and CDR2: MGHDK and SYGVNS. CDR3 length: 11 amino acids. V was cut by 3 bases and J by 8 bases, with 7 bases left in between.

The chain joins TRBV6-4 to TRBJ2-3, with 8 bases aligning to TRBD1. The junction had 1 base not matched to a gene; V was cut back by 2 bases and J by 6 bases. The CDR3 runs to 13 residues. Germline CDR1 MRHNA, CDR2 SNTAGT. CDR3 in amino acids: CASSDGTGDTQYF. For the CDR3, the DNA is TGTGCCAGCAGTGACGGGACAGGTGATACGCAGTATTTT.

This clone was observed a handful of times. The CDR3 DNA sequence: TGCGCCAGCAGCCCGGGACAGCTAAATGAAAAACTGTTTTTT. Amino acid sequence: CASSPGQLNEKLFF. This rearrangement joins TRBV4-1 to TRBJ1-4; TRBD1 matches 7 bases. CDR3 size: 14 residues. V was clipped by 4 bases and J by 5 bases; unmatched bases: 4. Germline V gene data show CDR1 as MGHRA and CDR2 as YSYEKL.

This clone has just a few counts. V is TRBV4-1 and J is TRBJ1-5; the match to TRBD1 covers 7 bases. CDR1 and CDR2 from the germline V gene are MGHRA and YSYEKL. The junction had 6 bases not matched to a gene; V was cut back by 0 bases and J by 4 bases. The CDR3 consists of 16 residues. In DNA, the CDR3 is TGCGCCAGCAGCCAAGAGTCGACAGGGCGGAATCAGCCCCAGCATTTT. It encodes CASSQESTGRNQPQHF.

The sample holds a few counts of this clone. V and J are TRBV30 and TRBJ2-1; 7 positions match TRBD2. J was trimmed by 8 bases and V by 0 bases; bases with no gene match: 7. Germline values: CDR1 GTSNPN, CDR2 SVGIG (reference sequence). The CDR3 is 14 amino acids. In nucleotides, the CDR3 is TGTGCCTGGAGTGTAACCGGGGGGTATTATGAGCAGTTCTTC. Its translation is CAWSVTGGYYEQFF. Together with reference TRBV30 and TRBJ2-1, the CDR3 gives the full variable domain: SQTIHQWPATLVQPVGSPLSLECTVEGTSNPNLYWYRQAAGRGLQLLFYSVGIGQISSEVPQNLSASRPQDRQFILSSKKLLLSDSGFYLCAWSVTGGYYEQFFGPGTRLTVL.

In this sample, this clone turned up a few times. This chain links TRBV6-1 with TRBJ1-4, with D unclear. Germline values: CDR1 MNHNS, CDR2 SASEGT. V was trimmed by 10 bases and J by 10 bases, leaving 10 bases between them. The CDR3 runs to 10 residues. CDR3 residues: CATKQGKLFF. CDR3 DNA sequence: TGTGCCACTAAACAAGGAAAACTGTTTTTT.

In its sample, this clone was seen a few times. The chain is built from TRBV19 and TRBJ1-2; D unresolved. The CDR3 is 12 residues long. CDR1 and CDR2 (germline): LNHDA, SQIVND (reference sequence). Trimming took off 7 bases at V and 5 bases at J, with 11 bases between the two ends. The chain's CDR3 is CASTEGGYGYTF. CDR3 in DNA: TGTGCCAGTACCGAAGGAGGGTATGGCTACACCTTC. The full variable domain, in which reference TRBV19 and TRBJ1-2 provide the parts outside the CDR3, is DGGITQSPKYLFRKEGQNVTLSCEQNLNHDAMYWYRQDPGQGLRLIYYSQIVNDFQKGDIAEGYSVSREKKESFPLTVTSAQKNPTAFYLCASTEGGYGYTFGSGTRLTVV.